The 2 T cell receptor beta chains reported below all come from one sample, sequenced in a study of tumor and adjacent non-tumor tissue in lung cancer. The template was RNA from unsorted bulk tissue. Distant lung tissue was collected more than 3 cm away from the tumor edge. TCRbeta libraries were built with three rounds of nested PCR, modified from ARM-PCR. TCRdb re-called the multiplex PCR reads with MiXCR, one entry per CDR3 protein. Among 75,000 to 95,000 distinct CDR3 sequences listed, roughly three quarters were seen once. The sample comprised distant non-tumor lung tissue. These TCRs come from a woman between 45 and 60 years old with non-small cell lung cancer.

Regarding this clonotype: Sequence at one end of the junction differs from germline and may be a read error. The CDR3: CATSQVLGGTDTQYF. As DNA, the CDR3 is TGCGCCACCAGCCAGGTACTAGGGGGGACAGATACGCAGTATTTT. The chain is built from TRBV4-1 and TRBJ2-3; D could derive from TRBD1 or TRBD2 (6 bases each). Germline CDR1 is MGHRA and CDR2 is YSYEKL. The CDR3 totals 15 residues.

The chain combines TRBV6-5 with TRBJ2-7, with unresolved D. V was clipped by 10 bases and J by 0 bases, with 13 bases between them. CDR1 is MNHEY and CDR2 is SVGAGI in the germline V gene. The CDR3 contains 13 residues. CDR3: CATSYLGSYEQYF. The CDR3 coding sequence is TGTGCCACTAGTTACCTCGGCTCCTACGAGCAGTACTTC.